This T cell receptor beta chain was sequenced during a study of control samples from healthy donors and cancer patients. V lost 4 bases and J lost 7; bases outside the gene matches: 11. This CDR3 spans 15 amino acids. The germline CDR1 and CDR2 sequences are SGHRS and YFSETQ. The data were produced by immunoSEQ multiplex PCR, yet TCRdb's version contains in-frame clones alone and is incomplete. The repertoire has 70,000 to 100,000 clones, 85% to 90% of them found once; the top ten carry approximately 7.6%. This chain links TRBV5-1 with TRBJ1-2, with 9 positions matching TRBD1. This clonotype was sampled from a woman aged 55-70 years in good health. Sequenced material: blood. CDR3 DNA sequence: TGCGCCAGCAGCCCTAATCTGGGACAGGGATTTGGCTACACCTTC. This sequence encodes CASSPNLGQGFGYTF.